Described below is a single T cell receptor (beta chain) sequence and its context. The antigen is not known. The data were obtained in a study of CD8 T cells in ankylosing spondylitis. Study-level results: Reactive arthritis synovial fluid and blood were previously reported to contain some motif variants. The authors reported significant enrichment of disease-linked clones in matched ankylosing spondylitis synovial fluid.

The CDR3 sequence is 16 residues long. Trimming stripped 1 base from V and 2 bases from J, with 12 bases between. From germline, CDR1 is LGHDT and CDR2 YNNKEL (reference sequence). TCRdb itself ran the 5' RACE reads through MiXCR, one entry per CDR3 protein. The sample contains 300,000 to 400,000 distinct CDR3 sequences, approximately 20% of which appear only once. Sample: blood, either unsorted or a sorted T cell fraction (not recorded which). This chain joins TRBV3-1 and TRBJ2-1; D might be TRBD2 (5 bases). The receptor was isolated from a male donor with ankylosing spondylitis or in good health (not recorded which). In DNA, the CDR3 is TGTGCCAGCAGCCAAGTGCTAGCTGCCACCTACAATGAGCAGTTCTTC. Translating it yields CASSQVLAATYNEQFF.